The 26 T cell receptor beta chains presented below share a single source sample, sequenced in a study of T cells in Graves' hyperthyroidism and ophthalmopathy. The CDR3 regions of TCR beta were amplified from RNA transcripts. The TCR CDR3 was amplified in a first-round RT-PCR using the HTBI primer set. Each CDR3 protein gets one entry after TCRdb re-called the multiplex PCR reads with MiXCR. The sample gives roughly 640,000 distinct CDR3 sequences, approximately 15% of which show up once; roughly 3% is in the top ten. Input material: blood. These receptors all stem from a woman in her 40s with Graves' ophthalmopathy.

This clonotype was seen a few times. A much larger clone lies a single base off, so this may be a read error. The V gene is TRBV2, the J gene TRBJ2-1; 10 bases match TRBD2. This CDR3 comprises 15 residues. Trimming cost V 8 bases and J 6 bases; bases outside gene matches: 10. Germline V CDR1 and CDR2: SNHLY, FYNNEI. CDR3: CASGADGLAANEQFF. The CDR3, as DNA: TGTGCCAGCGGCGCCGACGGACTAGCGGCCAATGAGCAGTTCTTC.

V usage is TRBV11-2 and J usage is TRBJ2-3; D not certain. CDR3 length: 17 amino acids. The germline V and J ends were trimmed by 3 bases and 1 base, with 17 bases remaining between them. CDR1 and CDR2 from the germline V gene are SGHAT and FQNNGV. The CDR3 DNA reads as TGTGCCAGCAGCTTGGGATCTACCGGATGGGGCACAGATACGCAGTATTTT. Its protein product is CASSLGSTGWGTDTQYF.

This clonotype was detected a few times. A much larger clone lies one base from this, so it may be a read error. The chain uses TRBV12-3 or TRBV12-4 and TRBJ2-7; D unresolved. CDR3 size: 11 residues. V dropped 8 bases and J dropped 3 bases, with 8 bases sitting between them. This CDR3 reads CASRAYYEQYF. In DNA, the CDR3 is TGTGCCAGCCGTGCTTACTACGAGCAGTACTTC.

Many counts were recorded for this clonotype. V is TRBV5-5 and J is TRBJ2-1; 12 bases are shared with TRBD2. CDR1 and CDR2 from the germline V gene are SGHKS and YYEKEE (reference sequence). The CDR3 length is 17 residues. Trimming took 2 bases from V and 6 from J; bases not matched to a gene: 9. The CDR3 DNA is TGTGCCAGCAGCTTCCGGCTAGCGGGAGGGCAGGGCAATGAGCAGTTCTTC. Translated: CASSFRLAGGQGNEQFF.

This sequence joins TRBV19 and TRBJ1-5; D call uncertain. The V gene's germline CDR1 is LNHDA and CDR2 SQIVND (reference sequence). V was clipped by 3 bases and J by 7 bases, with 10 bases between them. The CDR3 is made up of 13 amino acids. CDR3 coding DNA: TGTGCCAGTAGTATCCGAGTAAAACAGCCCCAGCATTTT. It is translated as CASSIRVKQPQHF.

This clonotype was seen a few times. J is TRBJ1-1 and V is TRBV2, with a tentative D call TRBD1 (6 bases). Deletions cut 6 bases from V and 2 bases from J, with 13 bases between. In germline, CDR1 is SNHLY, CDR2 FYNNEI. The CDR3 is made up of 14 amino acids. CDR3 bases: TGTGCCAGCAGCAATCCACAGGGTAACACTGAAGCTTTCTTT. Translation gives CASSNPQGNTEAFF.

The table lists this clonotype with many counts. The V gene is TRBV5-1, the J gene TRBJ2-3; 10 bases match TRBD2. CDR1 and CDR2 from the germline V gene are SGHRS and YFSETQ. The V segment lost 4 bases and the J segment 2 bases; nucleotides outside the gene matches: 4. The CDR3 is made up of 15 amino acids. The CDR3 sequence: CASSETSGLTDTQYF. The DNA of the CDR3 is TGCGCCAGCAGCGAGACTAGCGGGCTCACAGATACGCAGTATTTT.

V is TRBV7-2 and J is TRBJ1-4, with D possibly being TRBD1 (6 bases). Germline V gives CDR1 SGHTA, CDR2 FQGNSA. Trimming stripped 5 bases from V and 5 bases from J, with 9 bases between. This CDR3 comprises 13 residues. The CDR3 nucleotides read TGTGCCAGCAGCACTACAGGGAATGAAAAACTGTTTTTT. It yields the protein CASSTTGNEKLFF.

This chain uses TRBV6-1 with TRBJ1-5; 8 bases map to TRBD2. The J call may not be correct, given that the DNA end is closer to TRBJ2-3. CDR3 length: 14 amino acids. Per germline, CDR1 MNHNS and CDR2 SASEGT. The CDR3 region is CASTRGGSNQPQYF. The CDR3 bases are TGTGCCAGCACCCGGGGGGGGAGCAATCAGCCCCAGTATTTT.

This clonotype was counted between two and nine times. The chain combines TRBV6-1 with TRBJ1-1; D gene uncertain. Germline V CDR1 and CDR2: MNHNS, SASEGT. V was shortened by 8 bases and J by 0 bases, with 7 bases between the two germline ends. There are 12 residues in the CDR3. CDR3 bases: TGTGCCAGCGCAGGTTTGAACACTGAAGCTTTCTTT. Protein product: CASAGLNTEAFF.

This clonotype was counted ten times or more. The chain is built from TRBV20-1 and TRBJ2-3; no clear D gene. The germline gives CDR1 DFQATT, CDR2 SNEGSKA (reference sequence). The CDR3 totals 14 residues. V lost 3 bases, J lost 0 bases, and 10 bases lay in between. The CDR3 region has the DNA TGCAGTGCTAGGCCCCTCGACAGCACAGATACGCAGTATTTT. Its protein product is CSARPLDSTDTQYF.

This clonotype was detected many times. The chain links TRBV30 to TRBJ2-2, with 10 bases aligning to TRBD2. The junction had 11 bases not matched to a gene; V was cut back by 1 base and J by 9 bases. The CDR3 extends over 16 amino acids. CDR1 GTSNPN and CDR2 SVGIG come from the germline V gene (reference sequence). The CDR3 loop reads CAWSAAKAGGPWELFF. In DNA, the CDR3 is TGTGCCTGGAGTGCTGCCAAAGCGGGAGGGCCCTGGGAGCTGTTTTTT. Looking up the rest from reference TRBV30 and TRBJ2-2 gives the full variable domain: SQTIHQWPATLVQPVGSPLSLECTVEGTSNPNLYWYRQAAGRGLQLLFYSVGIGQISSEVPQNLSASRPQDRQFILSSKKLLLSDSGFYLCAWSAAKAGGPWELFFGEGSRLTVL.

This clonotype showed up many times. The chain employs TRBV2 and TRBJ2-3, with 7 bases lining up with TRBD1. The CDR3 length is 14 residues. Germline V gene data show CDR1 as SNHLY and CDR2 as FYNNEI. The V gene end was trimmed by 8 bases and the J gene end by 4 bases; junction bases not matched to a gene: 9. CDR3 DNA: TGTGCCAGCCAGGGACAGCGCGGCCCAGATACGCAGTATTTT. Protein sequence: CASQGQRGPDTQYF.

The count of this clonotype is one. This chain connects TRBV6-4 to TRBJ2-5; no clear D gene. The J call may be faulty, since TRBJ2-4 better matches the DNA end. Germline V CDR1 and CDR2: MRHNA, SNTAGT. This CDR3 is 14 amino acids long. The CDR3 bases are TGTGCCAGCAGTGACTCTTACGGCTCTGGCATTCAGTACTTC. It yields the protein CASSDSYGSGIQYF.

This clonotype showed up many times. This chain links TRBV28 with TRBJ1-2; no reliable D call. The CDR3 extends over 14 amino acids. In germline, CDR1 is MDHEN, CDR2 SYDVKM. The V and J ends lost 6 bases and 5 bases respectively, with 16 bases between them. DNA of the CDR3: TGTGCCAGCAGACCAGCGGTCGAGGGATATGGCTACACCTTC. Translation gives CASRPAVEGYGYTF.

There are many counts of this clonotype. CDR3 loop: CASSESGELNEQFF. The CDR3 coding sequence is TGTGCCAGCAGTGAATCAGGGGAATTGAATGAGCAGTTCTTC. V usage is TRBV6-1 and J usage is TRBJ2-1, with TRBD1 as a possible D gene (6 bases). CDR3 length: 14 amino acids. Germline V gene lookup returns CDR1 MNHNS and CDR2 SASEGT. The ends were cut back, 2 bases at V and 7 bases at J, with 12 bases in the middle.

CDR3 amino acids: CAGGASGRETQYF. In DNA, the CDR3 is TGTGCCGGAGGGGCTAGCGGGAGGGAGACCCAGTACTTC. The chain recombines TRBV2 with TRBJ2-5, with 11 bases fitting TRBD2. J lost 5 bases, V lost 11 bases, and 7 bases had no gene match. Per germline, CDR1 SNHLY and CDR2 FYNNEI. The CDR3 runs 13 residues.

This chain links TRBV4-1 with TRBJ2-7; maybe TRBD2 (6 bases). Trimming cost V 0 bases and J 3 bases, with 12 bases left between them. Germline V gene data show CDR1 as MGHRA and CDR2 as YSYEKL. This CDR3 comprises 15 residues. CDR3 bases: TGCGCCAGCAGCCAAGATTGGGGACTCGACTACGAGCAGTACTTC. The encoded protein is CASSQDWGLDYEQYF.

This clonotype was observed many times. V and J are TRBV6-9 and TRBJ1-5, with a tentative D call TRBD1 (5 bases). Germline V gene data show CDR1 as MNHGY and CDR2 as SVAAGI. The length of the CDR3 is 16 residues. Between the trimmed V and J ends, which lost 10 bases and 6 bases, there was a span of 25 bases. Here the CDR3 DNA reads TGTGCCACCTCTACCCAGGGCCCTCGTGGACGTCAGCCCCAGCATTTT. Amino acids: CATSTQGPRGRQPQHF.

This clonotype was recorded many times. The chain uses TRBV20-1 and TRBJ2-5; TRBD2 matches 11 bases. The CDR3 has 13 amino acids. CDR1 is DFQATT, CDR2 SNEGSKA, per germline (reference sequence). The V segment lost 6 bases and the J segment 13 bases; nucleotides outside the gene matches: 13. CDR3: CSAEFTSGGLLYF. The CDR3 region has the DNA TGCAGTGCCGAATTCACTAGCGGGGGACTCCTGTACTTC.

The sample holds many counts of this clonotype. J is TRBJ1-1 and V is TRBV3-1; D is unresolved. CDR3 length: 17 amino acids. Germline V lookup: CDR1 LGHDT, CDR2 YNNKEL (reference sequence). V dropped 0 bases and J dropped 1 base, with 15 bases sitting between them. The CDR3 DNA follows: TGTGCCAGCAGCCAAGATTCCCTACAGCCGGCGAACACTGAAGCTTTCTTT. Translation gives CASSQDSLQPANTEAFF. Variable domain in full (rest from reference TRBV3-1 and TRBJ1-1): DTAVSQTPKYLVTQMGNDKSIKCEQNLGHDTMYWYKQDSKKFLKIMFSYNNKELIINETVPNRFSPKSPDKAHLNLHINSLELGDSAVYFCASSQDSLQPANTEAFFGQGTRLTVV.

The chain links TRBV20-1 to TRBJ2-1; 8 bases map to TRBD2. Germline V gene sequence: CDR1 DFQATT, CDR2 SNEGSKA (reference sequence). The junction had 7 bases not matched to a gene; V was cut back by 6 bases and J by 6 bases. This CDR3 has 13 amino acids. The CDR3 is CSASSGVPNEQFF. CDR3 nucleotides: TGCAGTGCCAGTAGCGGGGTACCCAATGAGCAGTTCTTC.

This clonotype has at least ten counts. J is TRBJ2-7 and V is TRBV10-3; TRBD2 matches 7 bases. The V gene's germline CDR1 is ENHRY and CDR2 SYGVKD. V was clipped by 10 bases and J by 1 base; unmatched bases: 10. The CDR3 is 14 residues long. The CDR3 loop reads CATRGEEGSYEQYF. The CDR3 nucleotides read TGTGCCACCCGGGGGGAGGAGGGTTCCTACGAGCAGTACTTC.

The chain is built from TRBV3-1 and TRBJ2-2; D possibly corresponds to TRBD2 (5 bases). V dropped 1 base and J dropped 5 bases, with 11 bases sitting between them. CDR3 size: 15 residues. The germline V gene encodes CDR1 LGHDT and CDR2 YNNKEL (reference sequence). CDR3 DNA: TGTGCCAGCAGCCAAGCGGCCCCGGGAACCGGGGAGCTGTTTTTT. Translating gives CASSQAAPGTGELFF.

In this sample, this clonotype turned up many times. The chain combines TRBV3-1 with TRBJ2-7, with 7 nucleotides matching TRBD2. The germline gives CDR1 LGHDT, CDR2 YNNKEL (reference sequence). The CDR3 has 16 residues. V lost 0 bases to trimming and J lost 0 bases; unmatched junction nucleotides: 5. This CDR3 is CASSQEASGGSYEQYF. The CDR3 DNA reads as TGTGCCAGCAGCCAAGAGGCTAGCGGCGGCTCCTACGAGCAGTACTTC.

The J gene is TRBJ1-1, the V gene TRBV6-1, with 10 nucleotides matching TRBD1. The CDR3 contains 15 residues. The junction had 4 bases not matched to a gene; V was cut back by 6 bases and J by 0 bases. CDR1 MNHNS and CDR2 SASEGT come from the germline V gene. CDR3 in amino acids: CASRDRGRMNTEAFF. DNA for the CDR3: TGTGCCAGCAGGGACAGGGGGAGAATGAACACTGAAGCTTTCTTT.